A selection of T cell receptor beta chains follows, all from one sample in a study of OX40 agonist ivuxolimab in advanced cancers. Measured with immunoSEQ multiplex PCR; TCRdb has only the in-frame clones, and not every one. The sample has under 85,000 clones; about 87% are singletons. Sequencing used CD4+ or CD8+ T cells sorted from blood, obtained in a trial of the OX40 agonist ivuxolimab. The receptors here all came from an adult with an advanced solid tumor such as melanoma, head and neck, liver or kidney cancer. Both conserved end residues are part of each CDR3. D genes are given only for firm matches. Size is stated for part of the rows, as once, few or many counts, or as a class when the clone is expanded.

>TRBJ1-5|TRBD1|TRBV7-8|NA
TGTGCCAGCAGCATAAAAAGGGGGCTTAGCAATCAGCCCCAGCATTTT
CASSIKRGLSNQPQHF
>TRBJ2-2|NA|TRBV5-1|NA
TGCGCCAGCAGCTTGGACAGGTTCACCGGGGAGCTGTTTTTT
CASSLDRFTGELFF
>TRBJ2-7|NA|TRBV6-5|NA
TGTGCCAGCGCCGCGCAGGGGTTCCACGAGCAGTACTTC
CASAAQGFHEQYF
>TRBJ1-6|NA|TRBV16|NA
TGTGCCAGCAGCCGAGGACACGGCGATGATTCACCCCTCCACTTT
CASSRGHGDDSPLHF
>TRBJ1-4|NA|TRBV10-3|NA
TGTGCCATCAGTGCCCGGGGGGAGGCTAATGAAAAACTGTTTTTT
CAISARGEANEKLFF
>TRBJ2-6|NA|TRBV6-5|NA
TGTGCCAGCGGGCAGGGCGCTGGGGCCAACGTCCTGACTTTC
CASGQGAGANVLTF
>TRBJ1-1|NA|TRBV30|few
TGTGCCTGGGGACAATCGAACACTGAAGCTTTCTTT
CAWGQSNTEAFF
>TRBJ1-5|NA|TRBV9|NA
TGTGCCAGCAGCGTAGGAATCCAGGGGTCCCAGCATTTT
CASSVGIQGSQHF
>TRBJ1-1|NA|TRBV7-8|NA
TGTGCCAGCAGCTGGACCGGAGGGAGCACTGAAGCTTTCTTT
CASSWTGGSTEAFF
>TRBJ1-5|TRBD1|TRBV7-2|NA
TGTGCCAGCAGCCCCGACAGGGGTAGCAATCAGCCCCAGCATTTT
CASSPDRGSNQPQHF
>TRBJ2-7|NA|TRBV2|NA
TGTGCCACCTCTTCTGGGACACTCTCCTACGAGCAGTACTTC
CATSSGTLSYEQYF
>TRBJ2-5|NA|TRBV6-5|NA
TGTGCCAGCAGTTACTCGATCGGGGGCGAGGAGACCCAGTACTTC
CASSYSIGGEETQYF
>TRBJ2-2|NA|TRBV5-1|NA
TGCGCCAGCAGCTTGGAGGTCAGGGGAACAGGGGAGCTGTTTTTT
CASSLEVRGTGELFF
>TRBJ1-1|NA|TRBV7-3|NA
TGTGCCAGCAGCTTAACATCGAACACTGAAGCTTTCTTT
CASSLTSNTEAFF
>TRBJ2-1|NA|TRBV5-5|NA
TGTGCCAGCAGCTTGGACGGCCGCTCCTACAATGAGCAGTTCTTC
CASSLDGRSYNEQFF
>TRBJ2-2|NA|TRBV15|few
TGTGCCACCAGCAGCCCCCAGGGAAGGGGCACCGGGGAGCTGTTTTTT
CATSSPQGRGTGELFF
>TRBJ2-5|NA|TRBV6-1|NA
TGTGCCAGCAGTGAAGACGCAGGGGCGGGGGAGACCCAGTACTTC
CASSEDAGAGETQYF
>TRBJ2-3|NA|TRBV5-4|few
TGTGCCAGCAGACGACAGGGAGGGAGCACAGATACGCAGTATTTT
CASRRQGGSTDTQYF
>TRBJ1-2|NA|TRBV6-5|NA
TGTGCCAGCAGTCCCGCGGACCGGCGGCTGGTTGGCTACACCTTC
CASSPADRRLVGYTF
>TRBJ1-2|NA|TRBV19|few
TGTGCCAGTAGTATAAGCCCCCAGGTCTCTAACTATGGCTACACCTTC
CASSISPQVSNYGYTF
>TRBJ1-2|TRBD1|TRBV6-5|NA
TGTGCCAGCAGTCCTGGGACAGGGGCCTATGGCTACACCTTC
CASSPGTGAYGYTF
>TRBJ2-7|TRBD2|TRBV7-3|once
TGTGCCAGCAGCTTAAGGGGCGGGGGCTCCTACGAGCAGTACTTC
CASSLRGGGSYEQYF
>TRBJ2-3|NA|TRBV9|NA
TGTGCCAGCAGCGTAATCGGGAATGGTCCAGATACGCAGTATTTT
CASSVIGNGPDTQYF
>TRBJ1-6|NA|TRBV14|NA
TGTGCCAGCAGCCAACTGGGAAATTCACCCCTCCACTTT
CASSQLGNSPLHF
>TRBJ2-5|NA|TRBV6-5|NA
TGTGCCAGCAGGGGGCCAGAGACCCAGTACTTC
CASRGPETQYF
>TRBJ2-1|TRBD2|TRBV5-8|NA
TGTGCCAGCAGCTTCGGACCGGGACTAGCGGTGGGATACTCCTACAATGAGCAGTTCTTC
CASSFGPGLAVGYSYNEQFF
>TRBJ2-7|TRBD1|TRBV4-1|NA
TGCGCCAGCAGCCCACAAGGACAGGGCCTATACGAGCAGTACTTC
CASSPQGQGLYEQYF
>TRBJ1-6|NA|TRBV30|NA
TGTGCCTGGAGTCCCCCTAATGCTGGTCACTCGGATTCACCCCTCCACTTT
CAWSPPNAGHSDSPLHF
>TRBJ1-2|TRBD1|TRBV27|few
TGTGCCAGCAGTCCGGGACAGGGAGGGGGAGGGGCCTATGGCTACACCTTC
CASSPGQGGGGAYGYTF
>TRBJ2-3|NA|TRBV11-2|NA
TGTGCCAGCAGCTTCCGGGTAGCAGGTGCAGATACGCAGTATTTT
CASSFRVAGADTQYF
>TRBJ2-5|NA|TRBV4-3|NA
TGCGCCAGCAGCCAAGTACGTTACCAAGAGACCCAGTACTTC
CASSQVRYQETQYF
>TRBJ2-4|TRBD2|TRBV4-2|few
TGTGCCAGCAGCCAGAGTCTTAGCGGGGGGGAAAACATTCAGTACTTC
CASSQSLSGGENIQYF
>TRBJ2-5|NA|TRBV5-6|few
TGTGCCAGCAGCCCAGACAGGGGACTACAAGAGACCCAGTACTTC
CASSPDRGLQETQYF
>TRBJ1-1|TRBD1|TRBV7-2|few
TGTGCCAGCAGCTTCCGGGACAGGGATTTTGCTTTCTTT
CASSFRDRDFAFF
>TRBJ1-2|NA|TRBV29-1|NA
TGCAGCGTTGTTCCCTACAGCTCGTATGGCTACACCTTC
CSVVPYSSYGYTF
>TRBJ2-1|NA|TRBV30|NA
TGTGCCTGGAGTAGAGGGTTTCTCTACAATGAGCAGTTCTTC
CAWSRGFLYNEQFF